The rows below give T cell receptor beta chains drawn from one sample of a study of cytomegalovirus exposure and HLA in healthy donors. Libraries were prepared by immunoSEQ multiplex PCR; TCRdb keeps only in-frame clonotypes and omits some of them. The sample consists of under 70,000 clones, around 67% of them appearing once. Sequenced input: PBMCs. All receptors come from a woman in her 30s in good health and CMV-seronegative. The CDR3 runs from the conserved cysteine through the conserved F or W. A D gene is named only where the DNA matches it firmly. Size is stated for part of the rows, as once, few or many counts, or as a class when the clone is expanded.

DNA,CDR3,size,D,J,V
TGTGCCAGCAGTATTCAGGGGATCGGGGAGCTGTTTTTT,CASSIQGIGELFF,NA,NA,TRBJ2-2,TRBV25-1
TGTGCCAGCAGTGAAGCCCCCCCGGGACAGGCAAAACTGTTTTTT,CASSEAPPGQAKLFF,NA,TRBD1,TRBJ1-4,TRBV6-1
TGTGCCAGTAGTATAAGCAGGGGGCGAAATCAGCCCCAGCATTTT,CASSISRGRNQPQHF,once,TRBD1,TRBJ1-5,TRBV19
TGTGCCAGCAGCAAAGCCCCGGACAGGACCGGGGATGAGACCCAGTACTTC,CASSKAPDRTGDETQYF,NA,NA,TRBJ2-5,TRBV21-1
TGTGCCAGCAGCTTAATGGGGGGCCAAGAGACCCAGTACTTC,CASSLMGGQETQYF,NA,NA,TRBJ2-5,TRBV7-2
TGTGCCAGTACTCCATCTGTAGGTAGCGGGTACGAGCAGTACTTC,CASTPSVGSGYEQYF,few,TRBD2,TRBJ2-7,TRBV19
TGTGCCAGCATTAGCCACACCGGGGAGCTGTTTTTT,CASISHTGELFF,few,NA,TRBJ2-2,TRBV25-1
TGTGCCACCGCAGACAGCATGAACACTGAAGCTTTCTTT,CATADSMNTEAFF,few,NA,TRBJ1-1,TRBV19
TGTGCCAGCAGCCCCTATCGGGATTCTCCCCTCCACTTT,CASSPYRDSPLHF,NA,NA,TRBJ1-6,TRBV9
TGTGCCAGCAGCGTCGAAATCGCGAGGTACAATGAGCAGTTCTTC,CASSVEIARYNEQFF,NA,NA,TRBJ2-1,TRBV9
TGTGCCAGCTCACCCAAGGGACTGGAATACAATGAGCAGTTCTTC,CASSPKGLEYNEQFF,few,NA,TRBJ2-1,TRBV18
TGCAGCGTCGAGGACTTTAACTATGGCTACACCTTC,CSVEDFNYGYTF,few,NA,TRBJ1-2,TRBV29-1
TGTGCCAGCAGTGAACAAAGGGGGCGAGGCACTGAAGCTTTCTTT,CASSEQRGRGTEAFF,NA,TRBD1,TRBJ1-1,TRBV10-3
TGTGCCAGCAGCGGGGGGACGGAAAACCTCTATGGCTACACCTTC,CASSGGTENLYGYTF,few,NA,TRBJ1-2,TRBV5-4
TGTGCCTGGAGTACTTCCAGAGGCTCGCATGGCTACACCTTC,CAWSTSRGSHGYTF,few,NA,TRBJ1-2,TRBV30
TGTGCCAGCAGCCCCGACAGCCTTGGCACAGATACGCAGTATTTT,CASSPDSLGTDTQYF,few,NA,TRBJ2-3,TRBV7-2
TGTGCCAGCAGCTTGGACAGGGGGCTGGGGTTAGGAGCTTTCTTT,CASSLDRGLGLGAFF,NA,TRBD1,TRBJ1-1,TRBV7-9
TGTGCCAGTAGTATCGCGGACAGGGAACCTGGAAACACCATATATTTT,CASSIADREPGNTIYF,few,TRBD1,TRBJ1-3,TRBV19
TGTGCCACCGGGACAGGGCCGACGGGCTACACCTTC,CATGTGPTGYTF,NA,TRBD1,TRBJ1-2,TRBV6-5
TGTGCCAGCAGTTCCCTACAGGGGGCGTCGTCAGATACGCAGTATTTT,CASSSLQGASSDTQYF,few,TRBD1,TRBJ2-3,TRBV27
TGCGCCAGCAGCCCCGGACAGGGAAGGACTGAAGCTTTCTTT,CASSPGQGRTEAFF,few,TRBD1,TRBJ1-1,TRBV5-1
TGCAGCGCCGAGGGGACAGGTGACCTTAATGAAAAACTGTTTTTT,CSAEGTGDLNEKLFF,NA,TRBD1,TRBJ1-4,TRBV29-1
TGTGCCTGGAGTGTACGTCCGGGACAGGGAATCGGAGCTTTCTTT,CAWSVRPGQGIGAFF,NA,TRBD1,TRBJ1-1,TRBV30
TGTGCCAGCAGTTTATCGGGGTGGGGCAATCAGCCCCAGCATTTT,CASSLSGWGNQPQHF,NA,NA,TRBJ1-5,TRBV28
TGTGCCAGCAACCCCAGGGCGGACACCGGGGAGCTGTTTTTT,CASNPRADTGELFF,NA,NA,TRBJ2-2,TRBV6-1
TGTGCCTGGAGTTTAGGACAGGATAATTCACCCCTCCACTTT,CAWSLGQDNSPLHF,NA,TRBD1,TRBJ1-6,TRBV30
TGTGCCAGCAGCCAAGAAGGAAGCGGGGGGAATCAAGAGACCCAGTACTTC,CASSQEGSGGNQETQYF,NA,TRBD2,TRBJ2-5,TRBV4-2
TGCGCCAGCAGCCGTCAGGGGGTGGAAGGTGAAGCTTTCTTT,CASSRQGVEGEAFF,NA,TRBD1,TRBJ1-1,TRBV4-3
TGTGCCAGCAGCTTGGGTTTGTCGGGGGAAGGTGAGCAGTACTTC,CASSLGLSGEGEQYF,few,NA,TRBJ2-7,TRBV5-8
TGCGCCAGCAGCAACGACCCGGGACAGGGGACTGAAAAACTGTTTTTT,CASSNDPGQGTEKLFF,NA,TRBD1,TRBJ1-4,TRBV5-1
TGTGCCAGCAGTTTGACAGGGTGGTTCACTGAAGCTTTCTTT,CASSLTGWFTEAFF,NA,TRBD1,TRBJ1-1,TRBV28
TGTGCCAGCTTACGGGATTCCCCAAAACTCACAGATACGCAGTATTTT,CASLRDSPKLTDTQYF,NA,NA,TRBJ2-3,TRBV2